A selection of T cell receptor beta chains follows, all from one sample in a study of shared T cell receptors in the human thymus. This table comes from immunoSEQ multiplex PCR, and its TCRdb copy is limited to in-frame clones, with some not included. The sample includes 700,000 or so clones, approximately 85% seen only once; the top ten take roughly 0.01%. These data also formed part of another study, on human thymus T cells.

What was sequenced was thymocytes. These receptors were obtained from a girl under three years old with a congenital heart defect. The CDR3 runs from the conserved cysteine through the conserved F or W. D genes are given only for firm matches. A row's size may be missing; if present it is once, few, many or a size class.

clone_size j_call v_call d_call cdr3_aa cdr3_nt
once TRBJ1-2 TRBV5-6 TRBD1 CASSAGGEGYGYTF TGTGCCAGCAGCGCAGGGGGCGAGGGCTATGGCTACACCTTC
. TRBJ2-1 TRBV20-1 . CSARGTEEFF TGCAGTGCTAGAGGGACAGAAGAGTTCTTC
. TRBJ2-7 TRBV4-1 . CASSQDVPGSAYEQYF TGCGCCAGCAGCCAAGATGTACCGGGATCCGCCTACGAGCAGTACTTC
. TRBJ1-2 TRBV12-5 . CASEGGGYGYTF TGTGCTAGTGAGGGAGGTGGCTATGGCTACACCTTC
. TRBJ1-6 TRBV7-6 TRBD1 CASSLASPRTGEDSPLHF TGTGCCAGCAGCTTAGCTTCCCCACGGACAGGGGAGGATTCACCCCTCCACTTT
. TRBJ1-2 TRBV10-3 . CAINPDGDTYGYTF TGTGCCATCAACCCGGACGGGGACACTTATGGCTACACCTTC
few TRBJ1-6 TRBV6-1 TRBD1 CAIRQGDSPLHF TGTGCCATCCGACAGGGGGATTCACCCCTCCACTTT
once TRBJ1-6 TRBV6-1 . CASSDSGSGYSPLHF TGTGCCAGCAGTGACAGCGGGTCGGGTTATTCACCCCTCCACTTT
. TRBJ2-2 TRBV5-1 . CASSKDNPDTGELFF TGCGCCAGCAGCAAAGACAACCCCGACACCGGGGAGCTGTTTTTT
. TRBJ1-1 TRBV14 . CASSQDGQGMNTEAFF TGTGCCAGCAGCCAAGATGGGCAGGGTATGAACACTGAAGCTTTCTTT
. TRBJ1-1 TRBV7-8 . CASSLMTENSHTEAFF TGTGCCAGCAGCTTAATGACGGAAAACAGTCACACTGAAGCTTTCTTT
. TRBJ2-1 TRBV12-5 . CASATEPSYNEQFF TGTGCTAGTGCCACAGAACCTTCCTACAATGAGCAGTTCTTC
. TRBJ1-2 TRBV19 TRBD1 CASTLTGGPNYGYTF TGTGCCAGTACTCTGACAGGGGGCCCTAACTATGGCTACACCTTC
. TRBJ1-1 TRBV4-1 TRBD1 CASSQARAGGRTEAFF TGCGCCAGCAGCCAAGCCCGGGCAGGGGGACGGACTGAAGCTTTCTTT
. TRBJ1-1 TRBV28 . CASSFGVWAPIGFF TGTGCCAGCAGTTTCGGGGTTTGGGCCCCAATCGGTTTCTTT
. TRBJ1-6 TRBV11-2 . CASSHQAGTGVNSPLHF TGTGCCAGCAGCCACCAAGCCGGGACGGGGGTAAATTCACCCCTCCACTTT
. TRBJ1-1 TRBV10-3 TRBD1 CAISESGWETGGMNTEAFF TGTGCCATCAGTGAGTCAGGTTGGGAAACAGGGGGTATGAACACTGAAGCTTTCTTT
. TRBJ1-1 TRBV6-1 . CASRTWGLGAFF TGTGCCAGCAGGACGTGGGGACTTGGAGCTTTCTTT
. TRBJ2-5 TRBV27 . CASGLRGRGALETQYF TGTGCCAGCGGTTTAAGAGGGAGGGGGGCTTTGGAGACCCAGTACTTC
. TRBJ1-5 TRBV4-1 . CASSQDGRGANQPQHF TGCGCCAGCAGCCAAGATGGCAGGGGAGCCAATCAGCCCCAGCATTTT
once TRBJ2-1 TRBV18 . CASSPGHGGTHNEQFF TGTGCCAGCTCACCGGGTCATGGGGGGACCCACAATGAGCAGTTCTTC
once TRBJ1-6 TRBV28 . CASSLSRSPLHF TGTGCCAGCAGCCTTTCGCGTTCACCCCTCCACTTT
. TRBJ1-1 TRBV5-6 TRBD1 CASSPSPGQTMNTEAFF TGTGCCAGCAGCCCATCCCCGGGACAGACCATGAACACTGAAGCTTTCTTT
. TRBJ2-1 TRBV4-1 TRBD1 CASKVGQGGSPNEQFF TGCGCCAGCAAAGTCGGACAGGGTGGGTCCCCCAATGAGCAGTTCTTC
. TRBJ2-7 TRBV5-1 TRBD2 CASSRIAGLYEQYF TGCGCCAGCAGCAGGATAGCGGGGCTGTACGAGCAGTACTTC
. TRBJ1-2 TRBV28 . CASSLFRDRTLYGYTF TGTGCCAGCAGTTTATTTCGGGATAGAACTCTCTATGGCTACACCTTC
. TRBJ1-2 TRBV29-1 TRBD1 CSVETGGTYGYTF TGCAGCGTTGAGACAGGGGGCACCTATGGCTACACCTTC
. TRBJ2-2 TRBV9 . CASSAPGTLNTGELFF TGTGCCAGCAGCGCCCCCGGGACTTTAAACACCGGGGAGCTGTTTTTT
. TRBJ2-1 TRBV7-2 TRBD2 CASSHQGLAGGCEQFF TGTGCCAGCAGCCATCAGGGACTAGCGGGGGGTTGTGAGCAGTTCTTC
. TRBJ2-7 TRBV18 . CASSPWGAYEQYF TGTGCCAGCTCACCATGGGGGGCCTACGAGCAGTACTTC
once TRBJ1-1 TRBV5-4 TRBD1 CASSPGGKGNTEAFF TGTGCCAGCAGTCCAGGGGGTAAGGGGAACACTGAAGCTTTCTTT
. TRBJ2-3 TRBV5-1 . CASIGESTDTQYF TGCGCCAGCATTGGGGAGAGCACAGATACGCAGTATTTT